One sample yielded the 8 T cell receptor beta chains listed below, sequenced in a study of shared clonotypes between healthy human individuals. This table comes from immunoSEQ multiplex PCR, and its TCRdb copy is limited to in-frame clones, with some not included. Found here are around 1.9 million clones, approximately 92% of them singletons; the top ten hold 1.5% to 2%. CD45RO-negative, CCR7-selected cells formed the naive CD8 fraction, which excluded terminally differentiated effector memory CD45RA+ cells. Sequenced sample: naive CD8+ T cells from PBMCs. The receptors derive from a man aged 18 to 30 in good health. Some clones in this sample may be carry-over from other donors' samples.

The chain is built from TRBV25-1 and TRBJ1-4; tentative D call: TRBD1 (6 bases). Germline assignment: CDR1 MGHDK and CDR2 SYGVNS. Between the trimmed V and J ends, which lost 2 bases and 10 bases, there was a span of 20 bases. The CDR3 extends over 16 amino acids. CDR3 region: CASSEPARGLGGKLFF. The CDR3 nucleotides are TGTGCCAGCAGTGAACCCGCCCGGGGGCTCGGGGGAAAACTGTTTTTT.

The rearrangement joins TRBV4-1 to TRBJ2-2; no clear D gene. Germline assignment: CDR1 MGHRA and CDR2 YSYEKL. The CDR3 totals 15 residues. The V end was cut by 4 bases, the J end by 3 bases, with 12 bases between. CDR3 in DNA: TGCGCCAGCAGCCCGCAACTTAGCTACACCGGGGAGCTGTTTTTT. Residues: CASSPQLSYTGELFF.

This sequence joins TRBV6-6 and TRBJ2-2; 7 bases fit TRBD2. The junction had 2 bases not matched to a gene; V was cut back by 7 bases and J by 3 bases. The CDR3 has 13 residues. The germline CDR1 and CDR2 sequences are MNHNY and SVGAGI (reference sequence). The CDR3 DNA follows: TGTGCCAGCACTGGGGGGGACACCGGGGAGCTGTTTTTT. It codes for CASTGGDTGELFF.

This clone was counted a single time. The CDR3 does not close with the conserved phenylalanine or tryptophan, likely indicating a read error. No DNA is shown, since the ends of the CDR3 on it are uncertain; the CDR3 is the one TCRdb lists. This chain's CDR3 is CASSLRGGDYRDL. The gene calls are TRBV28 and TRBJ1-1. Ends included, the CDR3 has 13 residues. Germline CDR1 MDHEN, CDR2 SYDVKM.

CDR3: CASSFSLNGELFF. The CDR3 region has the DNA TGTGCCAGCAGTTTTAGCCTGAACGGGGAGCTGTTTTTT. This chain joins TRBV27 and TRBJ2-2, with D uncertain. CDR1 is MNHEY and CDR2 is SMNVEV in the germline V gene (reference sequence). CDR3 length equals 13 residues. V was trimmed by 3 bases and J by 7 bases, leaving 9 bases between them.

The chain is built from TRBV7-9 and TRBJ1-4; D is unclear. The length of the CDR3 is 13 residues. Germline loops: CDR1 SEHNR, CDR2 FQNEAQ (reference sequence). The V end was cut by 6 bases, the J end by 5 bases, with 10 bases between. CDR3 DNA sequence: TGTGCCAGCAGGCTGGGTAGAAATGAAAAACTGTTTTTT. Protein product: CASRLGRNEKLFF.

The sample holds a few counts of this clone. The CDR3 coding sequence is TGTGCCAGTAGATCCCCCCTAGCTGATCGGACTGAAGCTTTCTTT. Amino acid sequence: CASRSPLADRTEAFF. The gene calls are TRBV19 and TRBJ1-1; unclear D gene. V lost 6 bases and J 5 bases, leaving 19 bases between the germline ends. This CDR3 contains 15 residues. Germline V CDR1 and CDR2: LNHDA, SQIVND (reference sequence). The entire variable domain, with the rest obtained from reference TRBV19 and TRBJ1-1, is as follows: DGGITQSPKYLFRKEGQNVTLSCEQNLNHDAMYWYRQDPGQGLRLIYYSQIVNDFQKGDIAEGYSVSREKKESFPLTVTSAQKNPTAFYLCASRSPLADRTEAFFGQGTRLTVV.

The rearrangement joins TRBV5-1 to TRBJ2-3, with a tentative D call TRBD2 (5 bases). CDR1 SGHRS and CDR2 YFSETQ come from the germline V gene. Trimming took off 4 bases at V and 4 bases at J, with 13 bases between the two ends. This CDR3 spans 14 amino acids. As DNA, the CDR3 is TGCGCCAGCAGCCCCCGTGGAGGCCCAGATACGCAGTATTTT. It is translated as CASSPRGGPDTQYF.